The 18 T cell receptor beta chains listed next were all sequenced from one sample in a study of glioma-infiltrating T cells. Amplification of TCR alpha and beta CDR3 regions from RNA used iRepertoire nested multiplex PCR. TCRdb used MiXCR to reprocess the multiplex PCR reads, holding one entry per CDR3 protein. This sample carries over 120,000 distinct CDR3 sequences, roughly 43% of them seen once, and the ten largest clones take more than 15%. The sample taken for sequencing was glioma tissue, nonneoplastic brain tissue, or PBMCs (not recorded which). The origin of the receptors is a human donor with low-grade glioma or glioblastoma, undergoing nonglioma brain surgery, or in good health (not recorded which).

The chain is built from TRBV6-5 and TRBJ2-7; 13 bases agree with TRBD2. Germline V gives CDR1 MNHEY, CDR2 SVGAGI. J gave up 2 bases and V 6 bases, and 4 bases lay outside the gene matches. The CDR3 consists of 15 residues. The chain's CDR3 is CASRSGTSGAYEQYF. In DNA, the CDR3 is TGTGCCAGCAGGTCCGGGACTAGCGGGGCCTACGAGCAGTACTTC.

This clonotype has more than one count but fewer than ten. The rearrangement links TRBV3-1 to TRBJ2-3; possibly TRBD2 for D (5 bases). Germline V gives CDR1 LGHDT, CDR2 YNNKEL (reference sequence). The CDR3 is made up of 18 amino acids. Trimming removed 1 base at V and 3 bases at J, with 20 bases between. CDR3 loop: CASSQGIASSGETDTQYF. The DNA of the CDR3 is TGTGCCAGCAGCCAAGGTATTGCCAGCAGCGGAGAGACAGATACGCAGTATTTT.

The chain carries TRBV28 and TRBJ1-3, with a possible D match to TRBD1 (5 bases). The germline V and J ends were trimmed by 2 bases and 0 bases, with 14 bases remaining between them. The germline CDR1 and CDR2 sequences are MDHEN and SYDVKM. The CDR3 totals 17 residues. In DNA, the CDR3 is TGTGCCAGCAGTTTAGGCCAGGGTGACAGCTCTGGAAACACCATATATTTT. Amino acid sequence: CASSLGQGDSSGNTIYF.

This clonotype has only one observation. This chain uses TRBV12-3 or TRBV12-4 with TRBJ2-5, with no clear D. The CDR3 loop spans 12 amino acids. The V gene lost 3 bases and the J gene lost 3 bases, with 5 bases spanning the gap. CDR3 region: CASSLAKETQYF. The CDR3 DNA reads TGTGCCAGCAGTTTGGCAAAAGAGACCCAGTACTTC.

This chain uses TRBV15 with TRBJ2-7; 7 bases agree with TRBD2. The V segment lost 3 bases and the J segment 7 bases; nucleotides outside the gene matches: 6. The germline V gene encodes CDR1 LNHNV and CDR2 YYDKDF (reference sequence). This CDR3 spans 13 amino acids. In nucleotides, the CDR3 is TGTGCCACCAGCAGGATTGCGGGAGCAGAGCAGTACTTC. Its translation: CATSRIAGAEQYF.

This clonotype was seen a few times. V usage is TRBV6-2 or TRBV6-3 and J usage is TRBJ2-3, with D perhaps given as TRBD1 or TRBD2 (5 bases each). Germline assignment: CDR1 MNHEY and CDR2 SVGEGT. Trimming left V 10 bases short and J 0 bases short, with 14 bases between. The CDR3 is 14 residues long. The CDR3: CAISERDSTDTQYF. CDR3 bases: TGTGCCATCAGCGAACGGGACAGCACAGATACGCAGTATTTT.

This sequence joins TRBV9 and TRBJ2-5, with D uncertain. Trimming took off 0 bases at V and 1 base at J, with 10 bases between the two ends. The CDR3 has 15 amino acids. CDR1 is SGDLS and CDR2 is YYNGEE in the germline V gene. Here the CDR3 DNA reads TGTGCCAGCAGCGTAGCACCGGCCCCCCAAGAGACCCAGTACTTC. This gives the protein CASSVAPAPQETQYF. Complete variable domain (other parts from reference TRBV9 and TRBJ2-5): DSGVTQTPKHLITATGQRVTLRCSPRSGDLSVYWYQQSLDQGLQFLIQYYNGEERAKGNILERFSAQQFPDLHSELNLSSLELGDSALYFCASSVAPAPQETQYFGPGTRLLVL.

This clonotype came up many times. The J gene is TRBJ1-1, the V gene TRBV7-9; no definite D call. Looked up from germline, CDR1 is SEHNR and CDR2 is FQNEAQ (reference sequence). V shed 5 bases and J shed 8 bases, with 12 bases lying between them. The CDR3 contains 12 residues. The CDR3 nucleotides are TGTGCCAGCAGCCCTGGCCTATTCGAAGCTTTCTTT. It codes for CASSPGLFEAFF.

The count of this clonotype is one. The chain links TRBV5-4 to TRBJ2-1, with 9 nucleotides matching TRBD2. The CDR3 is made up of 15 amino acids. CDR1 is SGHNT, CDR2 YYREEE, per germline (reference sequence). Trimming took 0 bases from V and 3 from J; bases not matched to a gene: 1. CDR3 in amino acids: CASSLGGRVYNEQFF. In DNA, the CDR3 is TGTGCCAGCAGCTTGGGCGGGAGGGTCTACAATGAGCAGTTCTTC.

This clonotype was found a few times. The genes are TRBV14 and TRBJ2-1; 8 positions agree with TRBD2. This CDR3 contains 18 residues. Germline CDR1 is SGHDN and CDR2 is FVKESK. Trimming removed 1 base from V and 4 bases from J; junction bases left unmatched: 12. In DNA form, the CDR3 reads TGTGCCAGCAGCCAAGCCCCTCCCGGGACTAGTTTTTACAATGAGCAGTTCTTC. It encodes CASSQAPPGTSFYNEQFF.

In this sample, this clonotype turned up a few times. The chain employs TRBV15 and TRBJ2-5, with TRBD2 matching 11 bases. Germline loops: CDR1 LNHNV, CDR2 YYDKDF (reference sequence). Trimming took 0 bases from V and 5 from J; bases not matched to a gene: 11. This CDR3 region has 18 residues. This CDR3 is CATSREGVAGGSGETQYF. The CDR3, as DNA: TGTGCCACCAGCAGAGAAGGAGTAGCGGGAGGGAGTGGGGAGACCCAGTACTTC.

The rearrangement joins TRBV29-1 to TRBJ1-1; D is perhaps TRBD1 (6 bases). V was trimmed by 6 bases and J by 1 base, leaving 12 bases between them. The CDR3 is made up of 13 amino acids. CDR1 is SQVTM and CDR2 is ANQGSEA in the germline V gene. The CDR3: CSVLRGGNTEAFF. The CDR3 nucleotides read TGCAGCGTCCTCCGAGGGGGGAACACTGAAGCTTTCTTT.

This sequence joins TRBV6-1 and TRBJ1-2; D not resolved. Germline CDR1 reads MNHNS; CDR2 reads SASEGT. The CDR3 runs 13 residues. Deletions cut 8 bases from V and 8 bases from J, with 18 bases between. CDR3 in amino acids: CASAPERSRGYTF. The CDR3 DNA reads TGTGCCAGCGCTCCAGAGAGATCTCGCGGCTACACCTTC.

This clonotype was observed a few times. The V and J genes are TRBV4-2 and TRBJ1-1, with D possibly matching TRBD1 (5 bases). CDR3 length: 16 residues. CDR1 and CDR2 from the germline V gene are LGHNA and YNFKEQ. Trimming pared 0 bases from V and 11 bases from J, leaving 22 bases between. The CDR3 DNA follows: TGTGCCAGCAGCCAAGATTATGGTAACAGCCTTTGGGGGGCTTTCTTT. Protein sequence: CASSQDYGNSLWGAFF.

Ten or more counts support this clonotype. The rearrangement uses TRBV6-1 and TRBJ2-3; the D is unclear. V lost 5 bases, J lost 5 bases, and 11 bases lay in between. This CDR3 is built from 13 residues. Germline CDR1 MNHNS, CDR2 SASEGT. CDR3 in amino acids: CASSTAQLDTQYF. CDR3 in DNA: TGTGCCAGCAGTACAGCCCAACTAGATACGCAGTATTTT.

This clonotype came up a few times. The gene calls are TRBV7-2 and TRBJ2-1; D may be TRBD1 (5 bases). With 1 base removed from V and 4 bases from J, the gap between germline ends came to 8 bases. The CDR3 sequence is 14 residues long. From germline, CDR1 is SGHTA and CDR2 FQGNSA. The CDR3 DNA follows: TGTGCCAGCAGCTTAGAACAGGCTTACAATGAGCAGTTCTTC. Translation gives CASSLEQAYNEQFF.

This clonotype has a handful of counts. The chain employs TRBV6-2 or TRBV6-3 and TRBJ2-1; 9 bases are a match to TRBD1. CDR1 MNHEY and CDR2 SVGEGT come from the germline V gene. The CDR3 totals 13 residues. Unmatched junction bases numbered 5, after V lost 2 bases and J lost 12 bases. The CDR3 sequence is CASSYTDRGWQFF. The DNA for the CDR3 is TGTGCCAGCAGTTACACAGACAGGGGGTGGCAGTTCTTC.

This clonotype appeared a few times. J is TRBJ2-3 and V is TRBV10-3; 9 bases align to TRBD2. Germline-derived CDR1 and CDR2 are ENHRY and SYGVKD. The junction had 2 bases not matched to a gene; V was cut back by 4 bases and J by 0 bases. The CDR3 extends over 15 amino acids. CDR3 sequence reads: CAISGLAGSTDTQYF. CDR3 in DNA: TGTGCCATCAGTGGGCTAGCGGGGAGCACAGATACGCAGTATTTT.